A selection of T cell receptor beta chains follows, all from one sample in a study of blood T cell repertoires in COVID-19. TCRdb's copy holds only in-frame clones and misses some; the assay was immunoSEQ multiplex PCR. This table holds about 300,000 clones, approximately 90% found once. The sample consisted of peripheral blood. The source is a woman between 25 and 40 years old with COVID-19, enrolled during active disease. CDR3s include the opening cysteine and the closing phenylalanine or tryptophan. The order of the fields is D gene, clone size, J gene, V gene, CDR3 protein, CDR3 DNA. D genes are given only for firm matches. Size is omitted from some rows. Given values are once, few, many or a class for expanded clones.

D gene: -
clone size: -
J gene: TRBJ2-5
V gene: TRBV2
CDR3 protein: CASQQGNEETQYF
CDR3 DNA: TGTGCCAGCCAACAGGGAAATGAAGAGACCCAGTACTTC

D gene: -
clone size: -
J gene: TRBJ2-3
V gene: TRBV12-5
CDR3 protein: CASGLVEAPRRGTDTQYF
CDR3 DNA: TGTGCTAGTGGTTTGGTAGAGGCTCCGAGGCGGGGCACAGATACGCAGTATTTT

D gene: -
clone size: few
J gene: TRBJ1-3
V gene: TRBV28
CDR3 protein: CASSLGRSLGNTIYF
CDR3 DNA: TGTGCCAGCAGTTTAGGGCGCTCGTTAGGAAACACCATATATTTT

D gene: -
clone size: once
J gene: TRBJ1-2
V gene: TRBV12-3/TRBV12-4
CDR3 protein: CASSLRQKAGYTF
CDR3 DNA: TGTGCCAGCAGTTTACGACAGAAGGCCGGCTACACCTTC

D gene: -
clone size: once
J gene: TRBJ2-1
V gene: TRBV12-3/TRBV12-4
CDR3 protein: CASGINEQFF
CDR3 DNA: TGTGCTTCAGGGATTAATGAGCAGTTCTTC

D gene: -
clone size: -
J gene: TRBJ2-1
V gene: TRBV7-7
CDR3 protein: CASSLQGSHNEQFF
CDR3 DNA: TGTGCTAGCAGCTTACAGGGCAGCCACAATGAGCAGTTCTTC

D gene: -
clone size: -
J gene: TRBJ1-5
V gene: TRBV28
CDR3 protein: CASGLNQPQHF
CDR3 DNA: TGTGCCAGCGGGCTCAATCAGCCCCAGCATTTT

D gene: -
clone size: -
J gene: TRBJ1-2
V gene: TRBV28
CDR3 protein: CASTNRARYTF
CDR3 DNA: TGTGCCAGCACGAACAGGGCCCGCTACACCTTC

D gene: -
clone size: once
J gene: TRBJ2-3
V gene: TRBV24-1
CDR3 protein: CATSDVSRTDTQYF
CDR3 DNA: TGTGCTACCAGTGATGTCTCCCGCACAGATACGCAGTATTTT

D gene: -
clone size: -
J gene: TRBJ1-6
V gene: TRBV4-3
CDR3 protein: CASRGQGNSPLHF
CDR3 DNA: TGCGCCAGCAGAGGCCAGGGAAATTCACCCCTCCACTTT

D gene: TRBD1
clone size: -
J gene: TRBJ1-1
V gene: TRBV24-1
CDR3 protein: CATRTGVSTEAFF
CDR3 DNA: TGTGCCACCCGGACAGGGGTGAGCACTGAAGCTTTCTTT

D gene: TRBD2
clone size: -
J gene: TRBJ2-1
V gene: TRBV7-9
CDR3 protein: CASSPLGLAGGTEQFF
CDR3 DNA: TGTGCCAGCAGCCCATTAGGACTAGCGGGAGGGACTGAGCAGTTCTTC

D gene: -
clone size: -
J gene: TRBJ1-5
V gene: TRBV2
CDR3 protein: CASGGRESIPQPQHF
CDR3 DNA: TGTGCCAGCGGGGGCAGGGAATCCATCCCTCAGCCCCAGCATTTT

D gene: TRBD1
clone size: once
J gene: TRBJ2-1
V gene: TRBV3-1/TRBV3-2
CDR3 protein: CASSGARGYNEQFF
CDR3 DNA: TGTGCCAGCAGCGGTGCCAGGGGGTACAATGAGCAGTTCTTC

D gene: -
clone size: -
J gene: TRBJ1-1
V gene: TRBV19
CDR3 protein: CASNTGPRTEAFF
CDR3 DNA: TGTGCCAGTAATACAGGGCCAAGGACTGAAGCTTTCTTT

D gene: TRBD1
clone size: -
J gene: TRBJ1-1
V gene: TRBV5-1
CDR3 protein: CASSLMQGANTEAFF
CDR3 DNA: TGCGCCAGCAGCCTGATGCAGGGGGCGAACACTGAAGCTTTCTTT

D gene: -
clone size: once
J gene: TRBJ2-1
V gene: TRBV27
CDR3 protein: CASRLLLADEQFF
CDR3 DNA: TGTGCCAGCAGGTTATTACTAGCCGATGAGCAGTTCTTC

D gene: -
clone size: -
J gene: TRBJ2-1
V gene: TRBV9
CDR3 protein: CASSVDYRAYNEQFF
CDR3 DNA: TGTGCCAGCAGCGTAGACTACCGTGCCTACAATGAGCAGTTCTTC

D gene: -
clone size: -
J gene: TRBJ2-5
V gene: TRBV5-1
CDR3 protein: CASSPVSGKGLGTQYF
CDR3 DNA: TGCGCCAGCAGCCCTGTTTCCGGGAAGGGATTGGGGACCCAGTACTTC

D gene: -
clone size: -
J gene: TRBJ1-2
V gene: TRBV28
CDR3 protein: CASTQRGSRYGYTF
CDR3 DNA: TGTGCCAGCACCCAAAGGGGTAGCCGCTATGGCTACACCTTC

D gene: TRBD2
clone size: few
J gene: TRBJ2-1
V gene: TRBV5-1
CDR3 protein: CASSLQAGGAYNEQFF
CDR3 DNA: TGCGCCAGCAGCTTGCAGGCGGGAGGTGCCTACAATGAGCAGTTCTTC

D gene: TRBD1
clone size: -
J gene: TRBJ2-2
V gene: TRBV3-1/TRBV3-2
CDR3 protein: CASSQTIGTGLTGELFF
CDR3 DNA: TGTGCCAGCAGCCAAACAATAGGGACAGGGCTTACCGGGGAGCTGTTTTTT

D gene: TRBD1
clone size: few
J gene: TRBJ2-2
V gene: TRBV30
CDR3 protein: CAWRHRDRGSNTGELFF
CDR3 DNA: TGTGCCTGGAGACACCGGGACAGGGGATCGAACACCGGGGAGCTGTTTTTT

D gene: -
clone size: -
J gene: TRBJ1-4
V gene: TRBV28
CDR3 protein: CASSSTGTNEKLFF
CDR3 DNA: TGTGCCAGCAGCTCAACAGGGACTAATGAAAAACTGTTTTTT